The 19 T cell receptor beta chains given below trace back to one sample, sequenced in a study of vaccination effects on CD4 cells after COVID-19. Using viral peptide pools, the ViraFEST assay grew out antigen-specific CD4+ T cells prior to sequencing. Subsequent to a culture period of more than 9 days, CD4+ T cells were isolated. No vaccinee had earlier SARS-CoV-2 infection, and nucleocapsid antibodies were negative. Their cognate antigens are unknown. Sequencing used immunoSEQ multiplex PCR; TCRdb keeps in-frame clones, though not all of them. Of approximately 24,000 clones in the sample, 76% were seen once. This specimen consisted of CD4+ T cells from PBMCs cultured with HCoV-NL63 spike peptides, obtained before COVID-19 vaccination. The receptors originated from a human donor who received a COVID-19 vaccine.

DNA of the CDR3: TGTGCCAGCGGCAGTGGATCCCAAGAGACCCAGTACTTC. Amino acid sequence: CASGSGSQETQYF. This chain links TRBV12-3 or TRBV12-4 with TRBJ2-5; D gene uncertain. V gave up 8 bases and J gave up 1 base, with 11 bases separating them. There are 13 residues in the CDR3.

The chain links TRBV7-6 to TRBJ1-1; 7 nucleotides match TRBD1. The V gene's germline CDR1 is SGHVS and CDR2 FNYEAQ. CDR3 length: 16 residues. Trimming cost V 5 bases and J 5 bases; bases outside gene matches: 14. The CDR3 bases are TGTGCCAGCAGCCGTGCGAGCGGGCCCAGGGGGACTGAAGCTTTCTTT. The encoded protein is CASSRASGPRGTEAFF.

The CDR3 nucleotides read TGTGCCATCAGTGAGTCGAATCTTGGGACCCAGGGTGGAACTAACTATGGCTACACCTTC. Protein product: CAISESNLGTQGGTNYGYTF. The chain couples TRBV10-3 to TRBJ1-2; the D gene is possibly TRBD1 (5 bases). V lost 0 bases and J 0 bases, leaving 23 bases between the germline ends. The CDR3 loop spans 20 amino acids. Germline CDR1 ENHRY, CDR2 SYGVKD.

This chain joins TRBV29-1 and TRBJ2-3; D unclear. This CDR3 spans 13 amino acids. V lost 4 bases, J lost 2 bases, and 10 bases lay in between. The V gene's germline CDR1 is SQVTM and CDR2 ANQGSEA. CDR3 protein: CSVAAQNTDTQYF. CDR3 in DNA: TGCAGCGTTGCTGCACAGAACACAGATACGCAGTATTTT.

The rearrangement joins TRBV6-5 to TRBJ2-3, with 10 bases identical to TRBD2. Germline values: CDR1 MNHEY, CDR2 SVGAGI. There are 15 residues in the CDR3. V shed 4 bases, J shed 6 bases, and the junction held 7 bases outside the gene matches. The CDR3, as DNA: TGTGCCAGCAGTTCGGATTATAGCGGGAGGGATACGCAGTATTTT. It specifies CASSSDYSGRDTQYF.

This rearrangement joins TRBV5-1 to TRBJ2-7, with 9 bases lining up with TRBD2. The CDR3 is made up of 14 amino acids. V shed 0 bases and J 5 bases; nucleotides not matched to a gene: 3. Germline values: CDR1 SGHRS, CDR2 YFSETQ. The CDR3 is CASSLGGGGHEQYF. The CDR3 DNA follows: TGCGCCAGCAGCTTGGGCGGGGGGGGGCACGAGCAGTACTTC.

J is TRBJ1-6 and V is TRBV6-5, with 9 bases identical to TRBD1. Germline V lookup: CDR1 MNHEY, CDR2 SVGAGI. V shed 0 bases and J 13 bases; nucleotides not matched to a gene: 7. There are 15 residues in the CDR3. The CDR3 reads CASSYSGQGSFPLHF. The CDR3 DNA reads TGTGCCAGCAGTTACTCTGGACAGGGGTCCTTTCCCCTCCACTTT.

The chain has TRBV12-3 or TRBV12-4 and TRBJ1-6; D unresolved. There are 12 residues in the CDR3. Between the trimmed V and J ends, which lost 4 bases and 8 bases, there was a span of 6 bases. In DNA form, the CDR3 reads TGTGCCAGCAGTTCGTTCGATTCACCCCTCCACTTT. It specifies CASSSFDSPLHF.

This chain links TRBV10-3 with TRBJ2-6; possibly TRBD2 for D (6 bases). Trimming shortened V by 2 bases and J by 0 bases, and 8 bases separated the two germline ends. The CDR3 length is 16 residues. Germline V gene data show CDR1 as ENHRY and CDR2 as SYGVKD. The CDR3 spells CAISEAEGSGANVLTF. Here the CDR3 DNA reads TGTGCCATCAGTGAGGCGGAGGGCTCTGGGGCCAACGTCCTGACTTTC.

V gene TRBV14 combines with J gene TRBJ2-7, with a tentative D call TRBD2 (6 bases). The V end lost 1 base, the J end lost 2 bases, and 9 bases lay between the germline ends. The length of the CDR3 is 14 residues. CDR1 is SGHDN and CDR2 is FVKESK in the germline V gene. CDR3 sequence reads: CASSQGRGAYEQYF. CDR3 DNA sequence: TGTGCCAGCAGCCAAGGGAGGGGCGCCTACGAGCAGTACTTC.

The chain recombines TRBV5-4 with TRBJ2-1; tentative D call: TRBD2 (6 bases). CDR3 length: 15 amino acids. CDR1 is SGHNT, CDR2 YYREEE, per germline (reference sequence). V gave up 0 bases and J gave up 2 bases, with 9 bases separating them. The CDR3 spells CASSLGGGAYNEQFF. Here the CDR3 DNA reads TGTGCCAGCAGCTTGGGAGGAGGGGCCTACAATGAGCAGTTCTTC. Full variable domain (remainder filled in from reference TRBV5-4 and TRBJ2-1): ETGVTQSPTHLIKTRGQQVTLRCSSQSGHNTVSWYQQALGQGPQFIFQYYREEENGRGNFPPRFSGLQFPNYSSELNVNALELDDSALYLCASSLGGGAYNEQFFGPGTRLTVL.

The chain uses TRBV5-1 and TRBJ2-7, with D perhaps TRBD1 (5 bases). Germline values: CDR1 SGHRS, CDR2 YFSETQ. The CDR3 totals 13 residues. V was shortened by 4 bases and J by 2 bases, with 10 bases between the two germline ends. CDR3 sequence: CASSKTVTYEQYF. CDR3 nucleotide sequence: TGCGCCAGCAGCAAGACAGTCACCTACGAGCAGTACTTC. Complete variable domain (other parts from reference TRBV5-1 and TRBJ2-7): KAGVTQTPRYLIKTRGQQVTLSCSPISGHRSVSWYQQTPGQGLQFLFEYFSETQRNKGNFPGRFSGRQFSNSRSEMNVSTLELGDSALYLCASSKTVTYEQYFGPGTRLTVT.

The genes are TRBV5-1 and TRBJ1-2; D ambiguous. This CDR3 region has 15 residues. Germline V lookup: CDR1 SGHRS, CDR2 YFSETQ. Trimming took off 5 bases at V and 2 bases at J, with 16 bases between the two ends. The CDR3 protein is CASRGSVTGNYGYTF. CDR3 nucleotide sequence: TGCGCCAGCAGGGGGTCGGTCACGGGAAACTATGGCTACACCTTC.

This rearrangement joins TRBV23-1 to TRBJ1-2; D unresolved. TRBV23-1 is identified as an open reading frame with a role that is uncertain. Trimming shortened V by 6 bases and J by 5 bases, and 10 bases separated the two germline ends. This CDR3 is built from 12 residues. The CDR3 here is CASRQPVYGYTF. The CDR3 DNA reads TGCGCCAGCAGACAGCCTGTTTATGGCTACACCTTC.

The chain has TRBV6-6 and TRBJ1-2, with D unclear. Germline values: CDR1 MNHNY, CDR2 SVGAGI (reference sequence). Trimming pared 2 bases from V and 2 bases from J, leaving 9 bases between. The CDR3 totals 14 residues. This CDR3 is CASSYDPWNYGYTF. CDR3 DNA sequence: TGTGCCAGCAGTTACGATCCCTGGAACTATGGCTACACCTTC.

The rearrangement links TRBV6-4 to TRBJ1-5; tentative D call: TRBD1 (6 bases). This CDR3 has 13 amino acids. The germline gives CDR1 MRHNA, CDR2 SNTAGT. The V end lost 3 bases, the J end lost 5 bases, and 8 bases lay between the germline ends. CDR3 DNA: TGTGCCAGCAGTGAGGGGGCGCATCAGCCCCAGCATTTT. Residues: CASSEGAHQPQHF.

This clone was detected only once. The chain combines TRBV19 with TRBJ2-5; 8 nucleotides align to TRBD2. CDR1 is LNHDA, CDR2 SQIVND, per germline (reference sequence). The J segment lost 5 bases and the V segment lost 1 base, leaving 3 bases of the junction unmatched. This CDR3 has 14 amino acids. The CDR3 DNA is TGTGCCAGTAGTATAGCGGGGGGGTGGGAGACCCAGTACTTC. Its translation: CASSIAGGWETQYF.

This clone was seen once. The V and J genes are TRBV19 and TRBJ1-2; no firm D call. Trimming took off 3 bases at V and 8 bases at J, with 19 bases between the two ends. Germline V gene lookup returns CDR1 LNHDA and CDR2 SQIVND (reference sequence). CDR3 length: 15 residues. The CDR3 coding sequence is TGTGCCAGTAGTATTCCCCTCGCATCCCGCCGCGGCTACACCTTC. This sequence encodes CASSIPLASRRGYTF.

The chain is built from TRBV7-9 and TRBJ1-4; no reliable D call. In germline, CDR1 is SEHNR, CDR2 FQNEAQ (reference sequence). V was pared by 7 bases and J by 5 bases, with 11 bases between. The CDR3 is 13 residues long. This CDR3 reads CASTWVGNEKLFF. CDR3 sequence (DNA): TGTGCCAGCACTTGGGTCGGCAATGAAAAACTGTTTTTT.